This TCR beta chain was obtained from a study of blood T cells in healthy people across ages. Regarding the study as a whole: Versus aged donors, long-lived donors had higher diversity and more naive CD4+ cells.

Trimming removed 6 bases from V and 4 bases from J; junction bases left unmatched: 11. Germline V gives CDR1 SNHLY, CDR2 FYNNEI. CDR3 length equals 15 residues. A second PCR of roughly 7 to 11 cycles used a sample-barcoded 5' primer and a J-beta primer mix. TCRdb redid the calling of the 5' RACE reads with MiXCR, one entry per CDR3 protein. The data contain around 520,000 distinct CDR3 sequences, over 25% of them singletons. A note on this clonotype: What it recognizes is unknown.

The same data also went into a second study, on T cells of mothers and their children.

The clonotype was recovered from a boy aged 2 to 10 in good health. The sequenced sample consisted of blood. The chain has TRBV2 and TRBJ1-1, with 7 bases identical to TRBD1. CDR3 DNA sequence: TGTGCCAGCAGACTACAGGGGCTACGGGTCACTGAAGCTTTCTTT. Translation gives CASRLQGLRVTEAFF. Filled out from reference TRBV2 and TRBJ1-1, the complete variable domain reads EPEVTQTPSHQVTQMGQEVILRCVPISNHLYFYWYRQILGQKVEFLVSFYNNEISEKSEIFDDQFSVERPDGSNFTLKIRSTKLEDSAMYFCASRLQGLRVTEAFFGQGTRLTVV.